This TCR beta chain stems from a study of T cells in Graves' hyperthyroidism and ophthalmopathy (dated by TCRdb to the late 2010s). Concerning the study at large: Peripheral blood samples were taken at the time of initial diagnosis, prior to any treatment. To identify distinguishing TCR V-J signatures, a discovery cohort of 90 to 100 patients was used, comprising some 45 with Graves' ophthalmopathy and around 60 with stable Graves' hyperthyroidism. Prospective prediction of ophthalmopathy was tested in an independent validation cohort of about 19 hyperthyroidism patients and 17 patients who later progressed to ophthalmopathy. The roughly 100 discovery patients were randomly divided into training and test sets at a 7:3 ratio. Thyroid tissue and blood T-cell repertoires from about six Graves' hyperthyroidism patients were also compared in the study. After sampling, hyperthyroidism patients received methimazole starting at 30 mg daily, and ophthalmopathy patients received high-dose intravenous methylprednisolone. TCR Vbeta CDR3 sequencing of 135 peripheral blood samples (about 45 ophthalmopathy, 75 to 85 hyperthyroidism and approximately 17 progressor patients) is reported in the paper.

What the study reported, not specific to this receptor: No statistical method was used to fix the sample size in advance, and group allocation was not hidden from the investigators. Most expanded thyroid clonotypes (frequency above 0.001) were also detected in blood, suggesting blood repertoires may reflect thyroid immune responses. A 13 V-J signature model separated ophthalmopathy from stable hyperthyroidism, with around 91% sensitivity and 81.08% specificity in cross-validation and 80%/75% in testing. In validation, the model predicted progression to ophthalmopathy with over 60% sensitivity and about 73% specificity, a median of 6.5 months before onset.

On this clonotype itself: Its antigen remains undetermined. Within one base of it there is no much larger clone, and no base qualities were kept.

Stable Graves' hyperthyroidism was defined as the absence of progression to ophthalmopathy over 18 months of follow-up. Hyperthyroidism patients were newly diagnosed, had a disease duration of under 2 months, and were aged 18 to 65 years. Patients with uncontrolled infections, other autoimmune diseases, pregnancy or lactation were excluded. Diagnoses relied on clinical symptoms, serum thyroxine and TRAb, thyroid ultrasound and orbital computed tomography. PBMCs were separated from about 10 ml of fresh peripheral blood using Ficoll-Paque density gradient centrifugation. Total RNA was extracted with Trizol reagent, and quality was checked on an Agilent 2100 Bioanalyzer. Trimming removed 5 bases from V and 1 base from J; the gene matches leave 7 bases unexplained. The CDR3 holds 15 amino acids from the cysteine to the phenylalanine. Here the CDR3 DNA is all that survives: 45 bases in frame from base 1. Via the germline V gene, CDR1 is MNHEY and CDR2 SVGEGT.

TCR beta CDR3 regions were amplified from RNA transcripts. For the first round of RT-PCR on the TCR CDR3, the HTBI primer set was used together with the Qiagen OneStep RT-PCR kit. A second multiplex PCR round built the libraries, followed by size selection and purification. Paired-end sequencing of the libraries was performed with 100 bp reads on an Illumina HiSeq2000. The study's own analysis went as follows. Raw data were processed with SOAPnuke, discarding reads with adapters, uncalled bases, mean Phred below 15, or no exact constant-primer or identifier match. High-quality paired reads were merged using COPE v1.2.5, and each unique nucleotide sequence was defined as a clonotype. MiTCR v1.1 was used to align the clonotypes against IMGT TRBV, TRBD and TRBJ reference segments. Only V-J combinations with frequency above 0.0001, covering 99.2% of repertoires, were analysed. A TCS score was defined as the ratio between F50 (clonal expansion) and ExV (chaos), using BLOSUM62-based TCRdist between CDR3 peptides within each V-J. Welch's t-statistics and random forest reduced roughly 530 V-J features to about 12, which were used in a naive Bayes classifier (R e1071). TCRdb's own reprocessing of the public reads used fastp at Q25 and MiXCR and kept productive beta chains. Identical CDR3 proteins give one entry, which carries the most common genes and DNA. These V and J calls are TCRdb output, not the study's own analysis. For this sample the table gives about 690,000 distinct CDR3 sequences, of which around 16% were detected only once. Clones ranked in the top ten supply about a sixth of the sample.

The sequence links TRBV6-2 or TRBV6-3 to TRBJ1-1; TRBD1 fits 7 bases in the junction. This TCR was recovered from a man aged 45-60 years with Graves' hyperthyroidism. The specimen sequenced was blood. The sequence in DNA is TGTGCCAGCAGTGATACCGGGACAGAGAACACTGAAGCTTTCTTT. This yields the protein CASSDTGTENTEAFF.